Presented here are 14 T cell receptor beta chains from one specimen sequenced in a study of CD8+CD57+ T cells in acquired aplastic anemia. Genomic DNA constituted the template upon which TCR beta VDJ and CDR3 profiling was performed. TCRdb reprocessed the reads with MiXCR, giving one entry per CDR3 protein. The data contain over 250,000 distinct CDR3 sequences, around three fifths of them singletons. The patients chosen for sequencing had shown expansion of CD8+CD57+ cells (detected by flow cytometry). The sequenced sample consisted of sorted CD4+, CD8+, or CD8+CD57+ T cells (not recorded which) from PBMCs. These receptors were collected from a human donor with aplastic anemia.

The chain uses TRBV20-1 and TRBJ1-1; D remains unclear. The CDR3 sequence is 13 residues long. From germline, CDR1 is DFQATT and CDR2 SNEGSKA (reference sequence). Trimming removed 4 bases at V and 9 bases at J, with 18 bases between. CDR3 nucleotide sequence: TGCAGTGCTATTAGAGCCCAAGATACGCAAGCTTTCTTT. This sequence encodes CSAIRAQDTQAFF.

The chain carries TRBV2 and TRBJ1-2, with 7 bases that match TRBD1. Trimming cost V 6 bases and J 6 bases; bases outside gene matches: 13. This CDR3 contains 15 residues. Germline assignment: CDR1 SNHLY and CDR2 FYNNEI. CDR3 in DNA: TGTGCCAGCAGAGCTTTTAAGACAGGGATTAATGGCTACACCTTC. It codes for CASRAFKTGINGYTF.

This clonotype was found many times. The chain employs TRBV7-7 and TRBJ2-5; D may correspond to TRBD1 or TRBD2 (6 bases each). The germline V gene encodes CDR1 SSHAT and CDR2 FNYEAQ (reference sequence). The CDR3 has 15 residues. With 5 bases removed from V and 4 bases from J, the gap between germline ends came to 17 bases. CDR3 nucleotide sequence: TGTGCCAGCAGCCCTACCAGAGGGGGGCCAGAGACCCAGTACTTC. Its protein is CASSPTRGGPETQYF.

There are many counts of this clonotype. The V and J genes are TRBV2 and TRBJ2-3; TRBD2 matches at 13 bases. Germline V gene data show CDR1 as SNHLY and CDR2 as FYNNEI. The CDR3 has 16 amino acids. V was pared by 6 bases and J by 2 bases, with 5 bases of the junction left unmatched. CDR3 in DNA: TGTGCCAGCAGACTCGGACTAGCGGGAGACACAGATACGCAGTATTTT. The encoded protein is CASRLGLAGDTDTQYF.

This clonotype was seen only a few times. The rearrangement links TRBV24-1 to TRBJ2-7, with D possibly being TRBD2 (5 bases). The germline V and J ends were trimmed by 3 bases and 3 bases, with 14 bases remaining between them. This CDR3 is built from 15 residues. CDR1 and CDR2 (germline): KGHDR, SFDVKD. The CDR3 protein is CATSDPQNGIYEQYF. DNA for the CDR3: TGTGCCACCAGTGATCCACAGAACGGGATCTACGAGCAGTACTTC.

This clonotype was seen only a few times. This chain uses TRBV7-9 with TRBJ2-3; D assignment may be TRBD1 or TRBD2 (5 bases each). V was pared by 6 bases and J by 7 bases, with 20 bases between. There are 15 residues in the CDR3. From germline, CDR1 is SEHNR and CDR2 FQNEAQ (reference sequence). For the CDR3, the DNA is TGTGCCAGCAGTGGAGGACAAGTCCCTCCCCATACGCAGTATTTT. This gives the protein CASSGGQVPPHTQYF.

V gene TRBV7-3 combines with J gene TRBJ1-2, with 7 bases matching TRBD1. The germline V gene has CDR1 SGHTA and CDR2 FQGTGA. This CDR3 spans 13 amino acids. Unmatched junction bases numbered 2, after V lost 0 bases and J lost 7 bases. The CDR3: CASSLTTGAGYTF. The CDR3 DNA is TGTGCCAGCAGCTTAACTACAGGGGCTGGCTACACCTTC.

V usage is TRBV9 and J usage is TRBJ2-5; D is possibly TRBD1 (6 bases). Trimming took 4 bases from V and 1 from J, leaving 20 bases between them. Germline V lookup: CDR1 SGDLS, CDR2 YYNGEE. The CDR3 is 17 amino acids. The CDR3 region is CASSLNGRLDSQETQYF. CDR3 sequence (DNA): TGTGCCAGCAGCTTAAATGGCCGTTTGGACAGCCAAGAGACCCAGTACTTC. The variable domain in full, with the rest retrieved from reference TRBV9 and TRBJ2-5, is DSGVTQTPKHLITATGQRVTLRCSPRSGDLSVYWYQQSLDQGLQFLIQYYNGEERAKGNILERFSAQQFPDLHSELNLSSLELGDSALYFCASSLNGRLDSQETQYFGPGTRLLVL.

This chain connects TRBV15 to TRBJ1-1; tentatively, D is TRBD1 (6 bases). CDR1 and CDR2 from the germline V gene are LNHNV and YYDKDF (reference sequence). The CDR3 length is 17 residues. V lost 0 bases and J lost 1, with 15 bases in between. CDR3 sequence (DNA): TGTGCCACCAGCAGAGACGGGGGGAGGGGGGGGAACACTGAAGCTTTCTTT. This encodes CATSRDGGRGGNTEAFF.

This clonotype turned up a few times. The chain combines TRBV24-1 with TRBJ2-7; unclear D gene. V was cut by 7 bases and J by 12 bases, with 9 bases left in between. The CDR3 is made up of 9 amino acids. The V gene's germline CDR1 is KGHDR and CDR2 SFDVKD. The CDR3 sequence is CATRTSGYF. CDR3 in DNA: TGTGCCACCAGAACCTCGGGGTACTTC.

This clonotype was seen just once. This chain uses TRBV9 with TRBJ2-1, with D hard to call. The CDR3 consists of 13 residues. Trimming shortened V by 0 bases and J by 7 bases, and 8 bases separated the two germline ends. Germline loops: CDR1 SGDLS, CDR2 YYNGEE. Here the CDR3 DNA reads TGTGCCAGCAGCGTAGCCACAGATAATGAGCAGTTCTTC. Its translation: CASSVATDNEQFF. Based on the CDR3 plus reference TRBV9 and TRBJ2-1, the full variable domain is DSGVTQTPKHLITATGQRVTLRCSPRSGDLSVYWYQQSLDQGLQFLIQYYNGEERAKGNILERFSAQQFPDLHSELNLSSLELGDSALYFCASSVATDNEQFFGPGTRLTVL.

This sequence joins TRBV2 and TRBJ2-2; unclear D gene. Germline CDR1 is SNHLY and CDR2 is FYNNEI. V was trimmed by 1 base and J by 1 base, leaving 7 bases between them. CDR3 length: 15 residues. The CDR3 DNA reads as TGTGCCAGCAGTGAAGTTAATAGGAACACCGGGGAGCTGTTTTTT. Protein sequence: CASSEVNRNTGELFF.

The chain uses TRBV9 and TRBJ2-1; unclear D gene. The CDR3 length is 14 residues. V shed 4 bases and J shed 7 bases, with 15 bases lying between them. Germline CDR1 is SGDLS and CDR2 is YYNGEE. The CDR3 spells CASSPSGVDNEQFF. The DNA of the CDR3 is TGTGCCAGCAGCCCCTCAGGAGTAGATAATGAGCAGTTCTTC.

This clonotype was counted at least ten times. The chain has TRBV6-5 and TRBJ2-5, with 9 positions matching TRBD2. The CDR3 covers 15 residues. Germline V gene lookup returns CDR1 MNHEY and CDR2 SVGAGI. The trim removed 5 bases at V and 1 base at J, leaving 5 bases unmatched. CDR3 coding DNA: TGTGCCAGCAGTCGTAGCGGGGGAGGCCAAGAGACCCAGTACTTC. This encodes CASSRSGGGQETQYF.